This TCR beta chain emerged from a study of PD-1 blockade in classical Hodgkin lymphoma. Relapse was seen in all patients after autologous stem cell transplantation, and brentuximab vedotin exposure was variable. CDR1 SNHLY and CDR2 FYNNEI come from the germline V gene. Deletions cut 7 bases from V and 8 bases from J, with 18 bases between. CDR3 length equals 14 residues. TCRdb's copy holds only in-frame clones and misses some; the assay was immunoSEQ multiplex PCR. The profile shows around 14,000 clones, around 78% of them singletons. The input for sequencing was peripheral blood mononuclear cells (PBMCs), taken before the second cycle of nivolumab. V usage is TRBV2 and J usage is TRBJ1-5, with D tentatively TRBD1 (5 bases). This clonotype was obtained from a human donor with classical Hodgkin lymphoma. CDR3 sequence reads: CASTLRGGFEPQHF. The CDR3 DNA follows: TGTGCCAGCACCCTTCGGGGGGGGTTTGAGCCCCAGCATTTT.